Presented here are 25 T cell receptor beta chains from one specimen sequenced in a study of identifying expanded T cells in peripheral blood. Profiling relied on immunoSEQ multiplex PCR, and the TCRdb table lists in-frame clones only, not all of them. The sample contains roughly 81,000 clones, roughly 84% of which appear only once. The sample was blood. These receptors all come from a person between 18 and 70 years old in good health.

This chain uses TRBV4-3 with TRBJ1-1; D gene unclear. The CDR3 extends over 14 amino acids. CDR1 is LGHNA and CDR2 is YSLEER in the germline V gene. Trimming pared 0 bases from V and 1 base from J, leaving 6 bases between. CDR3 sequence: CASSQEGGNTEAFF. The CDR3 nucleotides read TGCGCCAGCAGCCAAGAGGGCGGGAACACTGAAGCTTTCTTT.

The genes are TRBV6-4 and TRBJ2-7; 11 nucleotides agree with TRBD2. Trimming cost V 2 bases and J 3 bases; bases outside gene matches: 9. The CDR3 spans 17 residues. Germline V CDR1 and CDR2: MRHNA, SNTAGT. CDR3 loop: CASSDVAGGPPLYEQYF. The CDR3 DNA reads as TGTGCCAGCAGTGACGTAGCGGGAGGGCCCCCCCTCTACGAGCAGTACTTC.

The V and J genes are TRBV6-5 and TRBJ1-1; TRBD1 might be the D (5 bases). This CDR3 region has 13 residues. The V end lost 5 bases, the J end lost 1 base, and 8 bases lay between the germline ends. The germline gives CDR1 MNHEY, CDR2 SVGAGI. The CDR3 protein is CASSPQGNTEAFF. The CDR3 nucleotides read TGTGCCAGCAGTCCCCAGGGGAACACTGAAGCTTTCTTT.

This chain connects TRBV5-4 to TRBJ2-3, with 10 bases fitting TRBD2. The length of the CDR3 is 19 residues. CDR1 and CDR2 (germline): SGHNT, YYREEE (reference sequence). With 2 bases clipped from V and 3 bases from J, the junction kept 15 bases outside the gene matches. This CDR3 reads CASSFTLAGVHEGTDTQYF. The CDR3 DNA reads TGTGCCAGCAGCTTCACTCTAGCGGGAGTCCATGAAGGGACAGATACGCAGTATTTT. Full variable domain (outside the CDR3, taken from reference TRBV5-4 and TRBJ2-3): ETGVTQSPTHLIKTRGQQVTLRCSSQSGHNTVSWYQQALGQGPQFIFQYYREEENGRGNFPPRFSGLQFPNYSSELNVNALELDDSALYLCASSFTLAGVHEGTDTQYFGPGTRLTVL.

This chain joins TRBV9 and TRBJ2-7, with D maybe TRBD2 (5 bases). Germline lookup yields CDR1 SGDLS and CDR2 YYNGEE. The CDR3 is made up of 14 amino acids. The ends were cut back, 1 base at V and 0 bases at J, with 8 bases in the middle. CDR3: CASSVTAVSYEQYF. DNA for the CDR3: TGTGCCAGCAGCGTAACAGCGGTCTCCTACGAGCAGTACTTC.

The count of this clone is one. V and J are TRBV7-8 and TRBJ2-4; tentatively, D is TRBD1 (6 bases). The CDR3 contains 14 residues. V was trimmed by 1 base and J by 9 bases, leaving 13 bases between them. Germline values: CDR1 SGHVS, CDR2 FQNEAQ. CDR3 sequence: CASSLEGVVGIQYF. CDR3 in DNA: TGTGCCAGCAGCTTAGAGGGGGTGGTGGGCATTCAGTACTTC.

The chain carries TRBV27 and TRBJ2-1, with D uncertain. The CDR3 spans 16 residues. Between the trimmed V and J ends, which lost 3 bases and 4 bases, there was a span of 16 bases. Germline CDR1 is MNHEY and CDR2 is SMNVEV (reference sequence). Here the CDR3 reads CASSFGSAAPYNEQFF. The CDR3 DNA sequence: TGTGCCAGCAGTTTCGGCAGTGCAGCCCCTTACAATGAGCAGTTCTTC.

The chain recombines TRBV7-2 with TRBJ2-5; D remains unclear. The V and J ends lost 4 bases and 4 bases respectively, with 10 bases between them. CDR3 length: 13 residues. Per germline, CDR1 SGHTA and CDR2 FQGNSA. CDR3: CASSSAGRETQYF. CDR3 DNA sequence: TGTGCCAGCAGCTCGGCAGGCCGAGAGACCCAGTACTTC.

The V and J genes are TRBV5-4 and TRBJ1-2; 9 nucleotides match TRBD1. This CDR3 is built from 13 residues. Germline CDR1 SGHNT, CDR2 YYREEE (reference sequence). Trimming removed 4 bases from V and 3 bases from J; junction bases left unmatched: 1. The CDR3 DNA sequence: TGTGCCAGCAGCCGGGACAGGGACTATGGCTACACCTTC. It translates to CASSRDRDYGYTF.

This clone was seen a handful of times. The CDR3 sequence: CASTRTGQSNYGYTF. CDR3 nucleotides: TGTGCCAGTACGCGAACAGGTCAATCTAACTATGGCTACACCTTC. V usage is TRBV19 and J usage is TRBJ1-2; D might be TRBD1 (5 bases). The CDR3 covers 15 residues. V lost 7 bases and J lost 0, with 15 bases in between. Looked up from germline, CDR1 is LNHDA and CDR2 is SQIVND (reference sequence).

The sample holds a few counts of this clone. The V gene is TRBV28, the J gene TRBJ1-1; 8 bases align to TRBD1. Germline V gene sequence: CDR1 MDHEN, CDR2 SYDVKM. J gave up 4 bases and V 3 bases, and 4 bases lay outside the gene matches. This CDR3 is 14 amino acids long. CDR3 loop: CASSLSTGGTEAFF. In DNA, the CDR3 is TGTGCCAGCAGTTTGTCCACAGGGGGCACTGAAGCTTTCTTT.

The V and J genes are TRBV19 and TRBJ2-1; 8 bases are a match to TRBD2. With 8 bases clipped from V and 3 bases from J, the junction kept 9 bases outside the gene matches. The CDR3 sequence is 15 residues long. Germline CDR1 reads LNHDA; CDR2 reads SQIVND (reference sequence). The CDR3: CASSLAGGLYNEQFF. CDR3 nucleotides: TGTGCCAGTTCTCTCGCGGGAGGACTCTACAATGAGCAGTTCTTC.

This clone was recorded once. CDR3 loop: CASSLDGRTGTYGYTF. The CDR3 DNA reads as TGTGCCAGCAGCTTAGATGGACGAACAGGGACCTATGGCTACACCTTC. The chain couples TRBV11-2 to TRBJ1-2; a weak D match, TRBD1 (6 bases). This CDR3 spans 16 amino acids. Germline V gene data show CDR1 as SGHAT and CDR2 as FQNNGV. Deletions cut 0 bases from V and 4 bases from J, with 15 bases between.

A single count supports this clone. The chain links TRBV28 to TRBJ1-2, with TRBD1 identical over 7 bases. The CDR3 sequence is 14 residues long. J was trimmed by 4 bases and V by 5 bases; bases with no gene match: 7. Germline V gives CDR1 MDHEN, CDR2 SYDVKM. CDR3: CASSALTGTYGYTF. CDR3 DNA: TGTGCCAGCAGTGCTCTGACAGGGACCTATGGCTACACCTTC.

The rearrangement uses TRBV19 and TRBJ2-7; D could derive from TRBD1 or TRBD2 (5 bases each). The CDR3 spans 15 residues. The V gene lost 5 bases and the J gene lost 6 bases, with 20 bases spanning the gap. The germline gives CDR1 LNHDA, CDR2 SQIVND (reference sequence). The CDR3 DNA sequence: TGTGCCAGTAGTGCGGGCAGGGCGGCCCTTATCGAGCAGTACTTC. Translating it yields CASSAGRAALIEQYF.

The chain has TRBV7-2 and TRBJ2-1; 7 positions agree with TRBD2. This CDR3 is built from 14 residues. The trim removed 5 bases at V and 5 bases at J, leaving 6 bases unmatched. Germline V lookup: CDR1 SGHTA, CDR2 FQGNSA. The CDR3 nucleotides are TGTGCCAGCAGCCCCAGCGGGGTTAACAATGAGCAGTTCTTC. Its protein product is CASSPSGVNNEQFF.

The V gene is TRBV7-2, the J gene TRBJ1-2; D unresolved. V dropped 2 bases and J dropped 3 bases, with 13 bases sitting between them. The CDR3 length is 15 residues. CDR1 and CDR2 (germline): SGHTA, FQGNSA. CDR3 in DNA: TGTGCCAGCAGCTTAAATCACGGACTGGACTATGGCTACACCTTC. Amino acid sequence: CASSLNHGLDYGYTF.

The chain carries TRBV20-1 and TRBJ2-1; no reliable D call. The V gene's germline CDR1 is DFQATT and CDR2 SNEGSKA (reference sequence). With 7 bases removed from V and 2 bases from J, the gap between germline ends came to 6 bases. The CDR3 has 11 amino acids. The CDR3 DNA reads TGCAGTGTGACTCCCTACAATGAGCAGTTCTTC. Its translation: CSVTPYNEQFF.

This clone appeared once. V is TRBV7-9 and J is TRBJ2-7; 12 bases agree with TRBD2. This CDR3 region has 15 residues. CDR1 and CDR2 from the germline V gene are SEHNR and FQNEAQ (reference sequence). V lost 6 bases to trimming and J lost 2 bases; unmatched junction nucleotides: 5. The CDR3 DNA reads as TGTGCCAGCAGACCCGGACTAGCGGGAACCTACGAGCAGTACTTC. Protein product: CASRPGLAGTYEQYF.

V usage is TRBV4-1 and J usage is TRBJ2-5; TRBD2 matches at 9 bases. The germline CDR1 and CDR2 sequences are MGHRA and YSYEKL. With 1 base clipped from V and 5 bases from J, the junction kept 11 bases outside the gene matches. CDR3 size: 17 residues. Here the CDR3 reads CASSQVGGRAGTETQYF. The DNA of the CDR3 is TGCGCCAGCAGCCAAGTCGGCGGGAGGGCCGGGACGGAGACCCAGTACTTC.

This sequence joins TRBV28 and TRBJ2-5, with 8 positions matching TRBD1. Germline V gives CDR1 MDHEN, CDR2 SYDVKM. This CDR3 contains 17 residues. Trimming took 3 bases from V and 0 from J; bases not matched to a gene: 9. The CDR3 DNA reads as TGTGCCAGCAGTTTTTCTACCGGGACAGGCTACCAAGAGACCCAGTACTTC. It encodes CASSFSTGTGYQETQYF.

This rearrangement joins TRBV19 to TRBJ2-1, with 14 bases identical to TRBD2. Losses at the gene ends were 5 bases for V and 1 base for J; bases not matched to a gene: 16. CDR1 LNHDA and CDR2 SQIVND come from the germline V gene (reference sequence). The CDR3 contains 21 residues. CDR3 loop: CASSGIWGTSGSGRSYNEQFF. In nucleotides, the CDR3 is TGTGCCAGTAGTGGTATTTGGGGGACTAGCGGGAGTGGCCGTTCCTACAATGAGCAGTTCTTC. Complete variable domain (other parts from reference TRBV19 and TRBJ2-1): DGGITQSPKYLFRKEGQNVTLSCEQNLNHDAMYWYRQDPGQGLRLIYYSQIVNDFQKGDIAEGYSVSREKKESFPLTVTSAQKNPTAFYLCASSGIWGTSGSGRSYNEQFFGPGTRLTVL.

This clone has just a few counts. The chain joins TRBV14 to TRBJ2-6; 9 bases are shared with TRBD1. CDR3 length equals 18 residues. In germline, CDR1 is SGHDN, CDR2 FVKESK. J was trimmed by 0 bases and V by 6 bases; bases with no gene match: 9. DNA for the CDR3: TGTGCCAGCAGTCCTCCGGGACAGGGCTTCTCTGGGGCCAACGTCCTGACTTTC. It specifies CASSPPGQGFSGANVLTF.

The gene calls are TRBV6-5 and TRBJ1-4; 7 bases are shared with TRBD1. The CDR3 contains 13 residues. The V segment lost 6 bases and the J segment 5 bases; nucleotides outside the gene matches: 3. The germline V gene encodes CDR1 MNHEY and CDR2 SVGAGI. This chain's CDR3 is CASSQTGNEKLFF. CDR3 DNA: TGTGCCAGCAGCCAGACAGGGAATGAAAAACTGTTTTTT.

The chain is built from TRBV5-4 and TRBJ2-6; D remains unclear. This CDR3 contains 15 residues. Germline loops: CDR1 SGHNT, CDR2 YYREEE (reference sequence). Trimming took 5 bases from V and 0 from J, leaving 9 bases between them. CDR3 nucleotide sequence: TGTGCCAGCAGGCAGGATTCCTCTGGGGCCAACGTCCTGACTTTC. Its translation is CASRQDSSGANVLTF. Full variable domain (outside the CDR3, taken from reference TRBV5-4 and TRBJ2-6): ETGVTQSPTHLIKTRGQQVTLRCSSQSGHNTVSWYQQALGQGPQFIFQYYREEENGRGNFPPRFSGLQFPNYSSELNVNALELDDSALYLCASRQDSSGANVLTFGAGSRLTVL.